This T cell receptor (beta chain) is from a study of blood T cell repertoires in COVID-19 (dated by TCRdb to 2020 to 2021). With respect to the entire study: Samples covering the acute and convalescent phases of COVID-19 were provided by collaborators in the United States, Italy and Spain. The prospective study material was composed of cDNA or gDNA derived from T cells, B-cell-depleted T cells, or PBMCs. Subjects who had been exposed to COVID-19, were actively infected with it, or had recovered from it provided the deeply sampled blood TCRbeta repertoires that made up the dataset. The repertoires were released in a freely available public database meant as a resource for research on the immune response to SARS-CoV-2. Samples came from the ongoing ImmuneRACE study (first 160 participants) plus 1,254 subjects from 6 global collaborators. A de-identified subject ID, COVID-19 status, age in years and sex were almost always included in the sample metadata. Where available, HLA class I and class II types were obtained from metadata supplied by the sample provider rather than from assay-based typing. Results the study describes overall, beyond this receptor: The amount of clinical and demographic metadata varied by source and participant and was provided uncurated.

The CDR3 numbers 12 residues from cysteine through phenylalanine. Kept here is only the CDR3 DNA, which spans 36 bases and is read in frame from base 1. The V end loses 4 bases and the J end loses 9 bases, and a stretch of 11 bases separates them. The germline V gene (reference sequence) supplies CDR1 SGHNT and CDR2 YYREEE. This clone was seen a single time. It lacks a known antigen. The record has no base qualities; no much larger clone is one base away. Samples from volunteer blood donors who had recovered from COVID-19 were contributed by a second Seattle source. Whole blood was collected in K2EDTA tubes by collaborating institutions according to the institutions' own protocols. For TCRbeta analysis, collaborators shipped samples in one of three forms: frozen whole blood, isolated PBMCs, or DNA extracted from either of those sample types. TCRbeta CDR3 regions were amplified from genomic DNA by means of the immunoSEQ Assay, a bias-controlled multiplex PCR. Per the original workflow: The number of nucleated cells in each sample was estimated by amplification of reference gene primers within the assay. Sequence reads were collapsed and filtered to measure the absolute abundance of every unique TCRbeta CDR3 rearrangement. Productive Simpson clonality was computed per sample as the square root of Simpson's diversity index over productive rearrangements. TCRdb holds this immuneACCESS table with in-frame rearrangements only. Some clones are missing; in checked studies, unresolved V genes explain under half, and the rest has no known cause. V, J and clone size are those of that table, while D and trimming were read from the DNA. The sample table contains roughly 290,000 clones; only one count was recorded for 70% to 90% of them. The ten largest clones capture around 7.8% of the sample.

This TCR was sampled from a woman aged 50 to 60 who had recovered from COVID-19. The specimen was peripheral blood. The rearrangement joined TRBV5-4 to TRBJ2-1, with a weak D call of TRBD1 (5 bases match). The DNA sequence is as follows: TGTGCCAGCAGCCCAGGGTACGGTGAGCAGTTCTTC. Translation gives CASSPGYGEQFF.